This paragraph reports one TCR beta chain. The ends lost 3 bases at V and 5 bases at J; junction bases unmatched: 4. Germline values: CDR1 LGHDT, CDR2 YNNKEL (reference sequence). The CDR3 has 15 amino acids. This specimen belongs to a study of blood T cell repertoires in COVID-19. At the level of the study: Specimens from acute and convalescent COVID-19 originated in the United States, Italy and Spain. PBMCs, B-cell-depleted T cells, or T cells provided the cDNA or gDNA that made up the material.

Sequencing was performed with immunoSEQ multiplex PCR; in TCRdb, only in-frame clones are kept and a portion is missing. In the table there are tens of thousands of clones, approximately 80% of which are singletons. The sequenced material came from PBMCs or T cells enriched from blood (not recorded which). The source of this sequence is a woman aged 40 to 49 with acute COVID-19. The V and J genes are TRBV3-1 (or the pseudogene TRBV3-2) and TRBJ2-5; 12 bases align to TRBD2. The CDR3 is CASSQALAGGETQYF. The CDR3 DNA is TGTGCCAGCAGCCAGGCCCTAGCGGGAGGGGAGACCCAGTACTTC.